The present T cell receptor (beta chain) was sequenced within a study of blood T cell repertoires in COVID-19. Study information: Material from acute and convalescent COVID-19 was sourced from the United States, Italy and Spain. In each case, the material was cDNA or gDNA derived from T cells, B-cell-depleted T cells, or PBMCs.

The authors' processing: Estimation of nucleated cell counts was performed using reference gene primer amplification. The assay was immunoSEQ multiplex PCR, and TCRdb's table has in-frame clones only and misses some. V, J and clone size are those of that table, while D and trimming were read from the DNA. This table has approximately 90,000 clones, approximately 90% appearing once. After removal of 5 bases from V and 2 bases from J, the junction contained 4 bases not matched to a gene. The CDR3 contains 15 residues. Germline V gene data show CDR1 as SGHNT and CDR2 as YYREEE (reference sequence). The V and J genes are TRBV5-4 and TRBJ2-1; TRBD1 matches 10 bases. The origin of this receptor is a man aged 60-69 years with acute or convalescent COVID-19. The sample taken for sequencing was peripheral blood. The CDR3 here is CASSLGQGAYNEQFF. CDR3 DNA sequence: TGTGCCAGCAGTTTAGGACAGGGGGCCTACAATGAGCAGTTCTTC.